What follows is one TCR beta chain and its context. TCRdb re-derived calls from the RT-PCR reads in MiXCR, one entry per CDR3 protein. This sample yields 3,000 to 4,000 distinct CDR3 sequences, of which roughly 86% are seen a single time; about 2.6% belongs to the top ten. The length of the CDR3 is 15 residues. Trimming cost V 5 bases and J 4 bases; bases outside gene matches: 7. These data belong to a study of yellow fever vaccine responses in identical twins. The specimen comprised T cells from blood (PBMCs), unsorted or a sorted subset (not recorded which), sampled before or after yellow fever vaccination (not recorded which). The J gene is TRBJ2-3, the V gene TRBV12-3 or TRBV12-4; TRBD2 agrees at 9 bases. The sequence came from a woman between 18 and 29 years old who received the yellow fever vaccine. The CDR3 DNA reads TGTGCCAGCAGTCTATCTAGCGGGATACCAGATACGCAGTATTTT. Translating it yields CASSLSSGIPDTQYF.